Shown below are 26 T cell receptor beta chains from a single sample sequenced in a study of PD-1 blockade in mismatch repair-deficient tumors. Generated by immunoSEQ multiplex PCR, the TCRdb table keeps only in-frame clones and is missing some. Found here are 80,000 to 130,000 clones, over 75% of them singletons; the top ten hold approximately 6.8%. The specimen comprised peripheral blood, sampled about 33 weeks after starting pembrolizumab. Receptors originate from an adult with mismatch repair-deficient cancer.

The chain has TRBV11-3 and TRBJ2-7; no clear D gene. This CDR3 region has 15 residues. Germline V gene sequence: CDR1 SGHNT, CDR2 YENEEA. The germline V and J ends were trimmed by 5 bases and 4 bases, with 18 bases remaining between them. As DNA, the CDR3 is TGTGCCAGCAGCCCCTCCTCGACTGGCTCTTACGAGCAGTACTTC. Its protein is CASSPSSTGSYEQYF. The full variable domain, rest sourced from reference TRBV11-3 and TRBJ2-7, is EAGVVQSPRYKIIEKKQPVAFWCNPISGHNTLYWYLQNLGQGPELLIRYENEEAVDDSQLPKDRFSAERLKGVDSTLKIQPAELGDSAVYLCASSPSSTGSYEQYFGPGTRLTVT.

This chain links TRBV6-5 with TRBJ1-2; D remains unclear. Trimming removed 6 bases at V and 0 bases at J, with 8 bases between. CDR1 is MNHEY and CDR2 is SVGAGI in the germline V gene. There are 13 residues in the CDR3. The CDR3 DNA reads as TGTGCCAGCAGGACAATAGCTAACTATGGCTACACCTTC. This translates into CASRTIANYGYTF.

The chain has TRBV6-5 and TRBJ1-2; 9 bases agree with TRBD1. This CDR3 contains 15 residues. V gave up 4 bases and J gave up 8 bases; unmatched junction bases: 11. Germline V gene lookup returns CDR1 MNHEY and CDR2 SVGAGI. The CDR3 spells CASSSRTGARWGYTF. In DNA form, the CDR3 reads TGTGCCAGCAGTTCGAGGACAGGGGCTCGTTGGGGCTACACCTTC.

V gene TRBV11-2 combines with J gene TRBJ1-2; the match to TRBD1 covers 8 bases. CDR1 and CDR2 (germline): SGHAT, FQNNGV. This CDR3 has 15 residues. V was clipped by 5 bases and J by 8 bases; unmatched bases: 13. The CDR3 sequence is CASSPRTGSSEGYTF. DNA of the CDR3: TGTGCCAGCAGCCCAAGGACAGGGTCATCCGAAGGCTACACCTTC.

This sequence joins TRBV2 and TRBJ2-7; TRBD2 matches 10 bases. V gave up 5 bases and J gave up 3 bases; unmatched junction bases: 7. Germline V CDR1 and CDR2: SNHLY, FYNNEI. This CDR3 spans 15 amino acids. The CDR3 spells CASSLGLAGGYEQYF. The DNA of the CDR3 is TGTGCCAGCAGTCTAGGATTAGCGGGAGGCTACGAGCAGTACTTC. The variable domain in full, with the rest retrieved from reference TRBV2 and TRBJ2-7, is EPEVTQTPSHQVTQMGQEVILRCVPISNHLYFYWYRQILGQKVEFLVSFYNNEISEKSEIFDDQFSVERPDGSNFTLKIRSTKLEDSAMYFCASSLGLAGGYEQYFGPGTRLTVT.

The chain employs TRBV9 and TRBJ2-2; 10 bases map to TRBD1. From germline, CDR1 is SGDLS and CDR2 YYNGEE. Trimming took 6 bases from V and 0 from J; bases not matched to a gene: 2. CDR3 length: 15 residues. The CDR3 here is CASTGQGANTGELFF. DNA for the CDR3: TGTGCCAGCACAGGACAGGGGGCGAACACCGGGGAGCTGTTTTTT.

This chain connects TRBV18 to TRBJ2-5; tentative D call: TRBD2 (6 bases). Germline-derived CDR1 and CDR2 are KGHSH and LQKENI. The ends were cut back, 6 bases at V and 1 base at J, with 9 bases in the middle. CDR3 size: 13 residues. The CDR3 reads CASSTGGQETQYF. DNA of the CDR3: TGTGCCAGCTCCACCGGGGGCCAAGAGACCCAGTACTTC.

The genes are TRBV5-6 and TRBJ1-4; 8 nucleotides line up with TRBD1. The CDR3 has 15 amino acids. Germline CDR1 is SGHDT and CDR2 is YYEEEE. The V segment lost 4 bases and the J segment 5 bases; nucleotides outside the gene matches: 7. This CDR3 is CASSRGQGQNEKLFF. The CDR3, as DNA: TGTGCCAGCAGCCGTGGACAGGGACAAAATGAAAAACTGTTTTTT.

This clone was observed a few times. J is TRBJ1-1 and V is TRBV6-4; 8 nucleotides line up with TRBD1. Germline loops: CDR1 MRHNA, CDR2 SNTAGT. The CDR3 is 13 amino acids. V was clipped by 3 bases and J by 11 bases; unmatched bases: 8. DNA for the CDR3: TGTGCCAGCAGTGAGGTGCAGGGGGCTAGTGCTTTCTTT. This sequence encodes CASSEVQGASAFF.

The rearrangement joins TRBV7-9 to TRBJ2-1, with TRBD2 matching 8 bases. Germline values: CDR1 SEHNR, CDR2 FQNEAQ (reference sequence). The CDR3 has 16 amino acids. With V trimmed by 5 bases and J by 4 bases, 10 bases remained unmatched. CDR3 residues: CASSRAGAGVYNEQFF. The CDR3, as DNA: TGTGCCAGCAGCCGGGCGGGAGCGGGAGTTTACAATGAGCAGTTCTTC.

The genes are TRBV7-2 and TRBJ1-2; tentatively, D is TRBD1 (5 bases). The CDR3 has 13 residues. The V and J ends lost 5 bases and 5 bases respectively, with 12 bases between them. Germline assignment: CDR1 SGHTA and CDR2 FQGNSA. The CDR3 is CASSLRQLYGYTF. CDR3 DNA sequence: TGTGCCAGCAGCCTTCGACAGCTATATGGCTACACCTTC.

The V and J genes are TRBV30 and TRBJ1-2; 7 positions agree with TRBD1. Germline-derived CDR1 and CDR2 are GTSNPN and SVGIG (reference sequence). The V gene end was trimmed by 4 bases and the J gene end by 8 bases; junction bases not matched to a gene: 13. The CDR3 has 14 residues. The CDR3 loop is CAWTLDRTRGGYTF. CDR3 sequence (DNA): TGTGCCTGGACTTTGGACAGGACAAGAGGGGGCTACACCTTC.

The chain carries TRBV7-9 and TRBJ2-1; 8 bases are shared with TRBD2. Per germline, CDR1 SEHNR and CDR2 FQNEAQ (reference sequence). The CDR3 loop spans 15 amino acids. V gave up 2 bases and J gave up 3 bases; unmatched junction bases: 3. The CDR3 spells CASSLTSGYYNEQFF. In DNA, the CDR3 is TGTGCCAGCAGCTTAACTAGCGGATACTACAATGAGCAGTTCTTC.

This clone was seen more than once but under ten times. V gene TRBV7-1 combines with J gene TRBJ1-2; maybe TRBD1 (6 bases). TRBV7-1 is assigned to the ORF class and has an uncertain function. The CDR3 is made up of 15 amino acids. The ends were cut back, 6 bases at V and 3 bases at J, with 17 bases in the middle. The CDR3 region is CASSFGGGSHYGYTF. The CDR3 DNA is TGTGCCAGCAGTTTCGGAGGGGGGAGCCACTATGGCTACACCTTC.

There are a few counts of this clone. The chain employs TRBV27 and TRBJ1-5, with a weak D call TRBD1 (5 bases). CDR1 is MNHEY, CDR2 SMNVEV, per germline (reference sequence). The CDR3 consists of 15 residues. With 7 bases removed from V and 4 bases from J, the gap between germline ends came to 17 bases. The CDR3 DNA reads TGTGCCAGCAAACCGGGACCGGGGTCAAATCAGCCCCAGCATTTT. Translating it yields CASKPGPGSNQPQHF.

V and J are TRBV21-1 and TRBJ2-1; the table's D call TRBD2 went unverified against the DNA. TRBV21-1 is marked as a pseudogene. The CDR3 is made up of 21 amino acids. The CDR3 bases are TGTGCCAGCAGTGCAAAATCCCCGGGACTAGCGGGCGGCAGCTCCTACAATGAGCAGTTCTTC. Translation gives CASSAKSPGLAGGSSYNEQFF.

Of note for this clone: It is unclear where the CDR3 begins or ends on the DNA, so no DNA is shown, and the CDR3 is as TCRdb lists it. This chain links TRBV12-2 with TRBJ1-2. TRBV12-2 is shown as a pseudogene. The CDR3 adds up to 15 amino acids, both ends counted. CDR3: CASSWGSGSNYGYTF.

CDR3 nucleotides: TGCGCCAGCAGCTTGGCGCCCGACAATGAGCAGTTCTTC. Amino acids: CASSLAPDNEQFF. This chain joins TRBV5-1 and TRBJ2-1; the D is unclear. This CDR3 has 13 amino acids. Germline V gene data show CDR1 as SGHRS and CDR2 as YFSETQ. V was clipped by 0 bases and J by 5 bases, with 6 bases between them.

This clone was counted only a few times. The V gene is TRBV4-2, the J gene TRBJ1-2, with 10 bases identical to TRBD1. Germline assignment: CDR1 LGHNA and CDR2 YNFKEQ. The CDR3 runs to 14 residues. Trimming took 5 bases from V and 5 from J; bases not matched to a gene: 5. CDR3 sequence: CASSLDRGAYGYTF. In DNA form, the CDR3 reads TGTGCCAGCAGCTTGGACAGGGGGGCTTATGGCTACACCTTC.

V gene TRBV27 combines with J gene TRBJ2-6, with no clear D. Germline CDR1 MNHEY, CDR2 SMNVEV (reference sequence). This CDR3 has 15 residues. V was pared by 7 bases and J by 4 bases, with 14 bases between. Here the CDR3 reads CASTSLGPGANVLTF. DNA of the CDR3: TGTGCCAGCACCTCCCTCGGGCCCGGGGCCAACGTCCTGACTTTC.

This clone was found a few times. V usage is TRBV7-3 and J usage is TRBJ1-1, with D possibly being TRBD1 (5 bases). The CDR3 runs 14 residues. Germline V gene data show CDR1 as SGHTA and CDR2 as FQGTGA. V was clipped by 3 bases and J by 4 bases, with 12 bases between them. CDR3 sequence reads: CASSLAGTTTEAFF. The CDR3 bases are TGTGCCAGCAGCTTGGCAGGGACCACCACTGAAGCTTTCTTT. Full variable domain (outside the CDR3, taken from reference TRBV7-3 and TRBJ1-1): GAGVSQTPSNKVTEKGKYVELRCDPISGHTALYWYRQSLGQGPEFLIYFQGTGAADDSGLPNDRFFAVRPEGSVSTLKIQRTERGDSAVYLCASSLAGTTTEAFFGQGTRLTVV.

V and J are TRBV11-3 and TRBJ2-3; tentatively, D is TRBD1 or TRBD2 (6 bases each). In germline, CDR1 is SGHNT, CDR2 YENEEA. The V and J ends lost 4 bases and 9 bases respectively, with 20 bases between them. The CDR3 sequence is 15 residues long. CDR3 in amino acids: CASSSGKGGYQTQYF. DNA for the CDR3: TGTGCCAGCAGCTCGGGAAAGGGGGGATACCAGACGCAGTATTTT.

CDR3 in DNA: TGTGCCAGCAGCCACCGGGACAGTTGGTACTATGGCTACACCTTC. It specifies CASSHRDSWYYGYTF. V gene TRBV5-6 combines with J gene TRBJ1-2; 7 positions match TRBD1. Germline-derived CDR1 and CDR2 are SGHDT and YYEEEE. The CDR3 is 15 residues long. Germline trimming cut 4 bases from V and 3 bases from J; bases unmatched to any gene: 9.

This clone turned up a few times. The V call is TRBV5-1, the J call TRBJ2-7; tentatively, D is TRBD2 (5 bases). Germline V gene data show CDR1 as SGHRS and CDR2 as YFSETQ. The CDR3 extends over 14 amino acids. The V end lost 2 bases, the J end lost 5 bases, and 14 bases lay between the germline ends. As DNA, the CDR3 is TGCGCCAGCAGCTTAAGGACTCAACATGACGAGCAGTACTTC. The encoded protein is CASSLRTQHDEQYF.

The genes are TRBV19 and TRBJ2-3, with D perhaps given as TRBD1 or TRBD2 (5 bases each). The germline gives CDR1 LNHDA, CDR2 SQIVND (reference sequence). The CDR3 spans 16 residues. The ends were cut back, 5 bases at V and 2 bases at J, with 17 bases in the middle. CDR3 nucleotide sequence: TGTGCCAGTAGTTCCCCCACACGGGGCTTCACAGATACGCAGTATTTT. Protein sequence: CASSSPTRGFTDTQYF.

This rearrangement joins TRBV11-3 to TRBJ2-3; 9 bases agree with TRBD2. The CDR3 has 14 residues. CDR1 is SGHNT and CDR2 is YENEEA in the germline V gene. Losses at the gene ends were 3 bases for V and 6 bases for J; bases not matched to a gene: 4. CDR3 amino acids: CASSFSGSGDTQYF. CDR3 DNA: TGTGCCAGCAGCTTTAGCGGGAGTGGGGATACGCAGTATTTT.